This paragraph covers one T cell receptor (beta chain) sequence. Antigen: not known. This entry belongs to a study of OX40 agonist ivuxolimab in advanced cancers. Study at large: Partial responses were recorded for three patients, including one with hepatocellular carcinoma and two with cutaneous melanoma.

The CDR3 totals 12 residues. V lost 6 bases and J 8 bases, leaving 13 bases between the germline ends. Germline values: CDR1 MDHEN, CDR2 SYDVKM. Patients were excluded for autoimmune disease history or systemic immunosuppression. Study-wide results and limits: Partial responders treated at 0.1-3.0 mg/kg exhibited clonal expansion among the lowest measured. At 0.1 to 3.0 mg/kg, CD4+ and CD8+ blood T cells expanded clonally by week 6.

This table comes from immunoSEQ multiplex PCR, and its TCRdb copy is limited to in-frame clones, with some not included. The sample yields about 68,000 clones, 84% seen once. The material sequenced was CD4+ or CD8+ T cells sorted from blood, taken in a trial of the OX40 agonist ivuxolimab. The chain links TRBV28 to TRBJ1-2; D possibly corresponds to TRBD1 (6 bases). The origin of this receptor is an adult with an advanced solid tumor such as melanoma, head and neck, liver or kidney cancer. The CDR3 coding sequence is TGTGCCAGCAGCTTAAACAGGGAGGGCTACACCTTC. Encoded protein: CASSLNREGYTF.